Reported below is one TCR beta chain. Its antigen is as yet unknown. This specimen comes from a study of cytomegalovirus exposure and HLA in healthy donors. The germline V gene has CDR1 SGDLS and CDR2 YYNGEE. V lost 4 bases, J lost 4 bases, and 17 bases lay in between. This CDR3 has 15 amino acids. The PCR had 60 Vbeta and 13 Jbeta primers. Per the authors' pipeline: Approximately 9.9 million of tens of millions of unique TCR beta chains were shared, per a later count. The table came from immunoSEQ multiplex PCR; TCRdb's copy has only in-frame clones and leaves some out. V and J calls and clone size are copied from that table; D and trimming were computed from the DNA. Of about 140,000 clones listed, over 60% are singletons. The study, taken as a whole, reports: Using a false discovery rate of 0.05, a later analysis showed that 15,000 to 20,000 TCR beta sequences were associated with HLA alleles.

Source material: PBMCs. The TCR was taken from a woman aged 55-69 years in good health and CMV-seronegative. V usage is TRBV9 and J usage is TRBJ1-2; D perhaps matches TRBD1 (5 bases). The CDR3 loop is CASSLTGGTSYGYTF. DNA for the CDR3: TGTGCCAGCAGCCTTACAGGCGGAACCTCCTATGGCTACACCTTC.